These T cell receptor beta chains were read from a single sample in a study of T cell repertoires in cytomegalovirus infection. MiXCR, run by TCRdb on the reads, gives a single entry per CDR3 protein. Of around 630,000 distinct CDR3 sequences listed, approximately 25% are singletons. What was sequenced was CD8+ T cells from PBMCs. The receptors stem from a human donor in good health (CMV status not recorded). Some clones in this sample may be carry-over from other donors' samples. Both conserved end residues are part of each CDR3. A D gene is named only where the DNA matches it firmly. Expanded clones get a size class; other rows say once, few or many, or leave the size out.

>TRBJ2-7|TRBV19|NA|TRBD1
TGTGCCAGTAGTACTGGGACAGGCCCTACGGAAGAGCAGTACTTC
CASSTGTGPTEEQYF
>TRBJ2-7|TRBV7-9|NA|TRBD1
TGTGCCAGCAGCTCCGGGACAGGGTTTCCTCACGAGCAGTACTTC
CASSSGTGFPHEQYF
>TRBJ2-3|TRBV20-1|NA|TRBD2
TGCAGTGCTACTAGCGGGGGACTCCACTTTCCCACAGATACGCAGTATTTT
CSATSGGLHFPTDTQYF
>TRBJ2-1|TRBV7-4|NA|NA
TGTGCCAGCAGCTCGGACAGCAACTCCTACAATGAGCAGTTCTTC
CASSSDSNSYNEQFF
>TRBJ2-1|TRBV12-3/TRBV12-4|few|NA
TGTGCCAGCAGTTCTCGGGACTTTTACAATGAGCAGTTCTTC
CASSSRDFYNEQFF
>TRBJ2-2|TRBV6-5|NA|NA
TGTGCCAGCAGTTACGGATCGTTGGCGAACACCGGGGAGCTGTTTTTT
CASSYGSLANTGELFF
>TRBJ2-1|TRBV12-3/TRBV12-4|NA|NA
TGTGCCAGCAGTTTGACAGGGCTGGGGGGGAATGAGCAGTTCTTC
CASSLTGLGGNEQFF
>TRBJ2-3|TRBV7-9|many|NA
TGTGCCAGCAGCCAAGGGGAAGTGCAGTATTTT
CASSQGEVQYF
>TRBJ1-6|TRBV20-1|few|NA
TGCAGTGCGACAAACAGGGTTACCCGATATAATTCACCCCTCCACTTT
CSATNRVTRYNSPLHF
>TRBJ1-2|TRBV20-1|few|TRBD1
TGCAGTGCTAGAGATCCCACAGGGGCCTATGGCTACACCTTC
CSARDPTGAYGYTF
>TRBJ2-7|TRBV13|few|NA
TGTGCCAGCAGCTTAGCCACAGCCTACGAGCAGTACTTC
CASSLATAYEQYF
>TRBJ1-1|TRBV28|NA|TRBD1
TGTGCCAGCAGTATGAGGACAGGGTGGGACACTGAAGCTTTCTTT
CASSMRTGWDTEAFF
>TRBJ1-5|TRBV28|NA|NA
TGTGCCAGCAGACCTGACACGTATAGCAATCAGCCCCAGCATTTT
CASRPDTYSNQPQHF
>TRBJ2-1|TRBV7-4|few|TRBD1
TGTGCCAGCAGCTTAACTACAGGGGCCTACAATGAGCAGTTCTTC
CASSLTTGAYNEQFF
>TRBJ1-1|TRBV7-8|many|NA
TGTGCCAGCAGCTATACCGCGAACACTGAAGCTTTCTTT
CASSYTANTEAFF
>TRBJ1-5|TRBV19|many|NA
TGTGCCAGTAGTGCGGACAGCTCTCAGCCCCAGCATTTT
CASSADSSQPQHF
>TRBJ2-2|TRBV6-1|few|TRBD2
TGTGCCAGCAGTGAAGCGACGGTGGTAGCGGGGGCGAACACCGGGGAGCTGTTTTTT
CASSEATVVAGANTGELFF
>TRBJ1-6|TRBV7-6|many|NA
TGTGCCAGCAGCTTATCTGAAAATAATTCACCCCTCCACTTT
CASSLSENNSPLHF
>TRBJ2-5|TRBV7-9|NA|NA
TGTGCCAGCAGCTTAGTTGGGGGCCCCTTGGAGACCCAGTACTTC
CASSLVGGPLETQYF
>TRBJ2-5|TRBV28|NA|NA
TGTGCCAGCAGTTTTAACAGGATCGATAGGGAGACCCAGTACTTC
CASSFNRIDRETQYF
>TRBJ1-1|TRBV7-2|many|NA
TGTGCCAGCAGCTCGGACACGGAGGGGGTGTTGAGCACTGAAGCTTTCTTT
CASSSDTEGVLSTEAFF
>TRBJ1-1|TRBV14|NA|NA
TGTGCCAGCAGCCAAGTTCAAGGACCTATGAATGAAGCTTTCTTT
CASSQVQGPMNEAFF
>TRBJ2-5|TRBV29-1|few|NA
TGCAGCGTTGAAGATCGACGGCGGTCTCCTCAAGAGACCCAGTACTTC
CSVEDRRRSPQETQYF
>TRBJ1-2|TRBV7-9|many|NA
TGTGCCAGCAGCTTGGGACATCAGACCGGGAATGGCTACACCTTC
CASSLGHQTGNGYTF
>TRBJ2-5|TRBV4-1|NA|NA
TGCGCCAGCAGCCAAGGGGTGGGAGAGACCCAGTACTTC
CASSQGVGETQYF
>TRBJ1-1|TRBV10-3|few|TRBD1
TGTGCCATCAGTGATTTGACAGGGAAGAACACTGAAGCTTTCTTT
CAISDLTGKNTEAFF
>TRBJ2-7|TRBV19|few|NA
TGTGCCAGTAGTCCCGACCGAGTCTACGAGCAGTACTTC
CASSPDRVYEQYF
>TRBJ1-2|TRBV12-5|NA|TRBD1
TGTGCTAGTGGTTCTGGACAGGGATTGTCCCCGGGGTGGGAGGGCTACACCTTC
CASGSGQGLSPGWEGYTF
>TRBJ2-2|TRBV5-5|once|NA
TGTGCCAGCAGCTTGGCCCCTTCGAGGGTAGACACCGGGGAGCTGTTTTTT
CASSLAPSRVDTGELFF
>TRBJ1-5|TRBV7-9|NA|NA
TGTGTCAGCAGCTTAGCAAAGAAAGGACAGCCCCAGCATTTT
CVSSLAKKGQPQHF
>TRBJ1-1|TRBV19|NA|NA
TGTGCCAGTAAATCCTCGCGGGGAGACACTGAAGCTTTCTTT
CASKSSRGDTEAFF
>TRBJ2-1|TRBV7-2|many|TRBD2
TGTGCCAGCAGCCAGACTAGCGGGCCATCTGCCTACAATGAGCAGTTCTTC
CASSQTSGPSAYNEQFF
>TRBJ2-7|TRBV10-3|few|TRBD2
TGTGCCAGCTCAAAGGGACTAGCAGACGAGCAGTACTTC
CASSKGLADEQYF
>TRBJ1-4|TRBV2|NA|TRBD1
TGTGCCAGCAGTGTTGGACAGGCAACTAATGAAAAACTGTTTTTT
CASSVGQATNEKLFF
>TRBJ1-5|TRBV6-1|few|NA
TGTGCCAGCAGTGAAGGGCGGGCCCAGCATTTT
CASSEGRAQHF
>TRBJ2-5|TRBV2|few|TRBD2
TGTGCCAGCAGTCCGTGGCTAGCGGGATTTTCGCGAGAGACCCAGTACTTC
CASSPWLAGFSRETQYF
>TRBJ2-5|TRBV11-2|many|TRBD2
TGTGCCAGCACCCCTCGGGGGGGCCAAGAGACCCAGTACTTC
CASTPRGGQETQYF
>TRBJ1-1|TRBV4-3|NA|NA
TGCGCCAGCAGCCAAGACGGTAGGACTGAAGCTTTCTTT
CASSQDGRTEAFF
>TRBJ2-5|TRBV6-6|NA|TRBD1
TGTGCCAGCAGTTACCGGACAGGTATTCAAGAGACCCAGTACTTC
CASSYRTGIQETQYF
>TRBJ2-2|TRBV7-6|NA|NA
TGTGCCAGCAGCTATAGAGGTGTAAACACCGGGGAGCTGTTTTTT
CASSYRGVNTGELFF
>TRBJ1-2|TRBV20-1|NA|NA
TGCAGTGCTAGAGAACCGACAGGAAAGGACACCTTC
CSAREPTGKDTF
>TRBJ2-1|TRBV6-2/TRBV6-3|many|TRBD2
TGTGCCAGCAGTCCCCCGGGGGAGCGGGGCAACAATGAGCAGTTCTTC
CASSPPGERGNNEQFF
>TRBJ1-1|TRBV6-6|many|TRBD1
TGTGCCAGCAGTTACAGGGACAGGGGGCGCGGGTACACTGAAGCTTTCTTT
CASSYRDRGRGYTEAFF
>TRBJ1-1|TRBV6-2/TRBV6-3|NA|NA
TGTGCCAGCACCGAGGCAGCCGTTATGAACACTGAAGCTTTCTTT
CASTEAAVMNTEAFF
>TRBJ2-5|TRBV28|NA|NA
TGTGCCAGCAACGGGTTACCGATAAACCCAGAGACCCAGTACTTC
CASNGLPINPETQYF
>TRBJ2-7|TRBV10-3|NA|NA
TGTGCCATCACGGTGGCTTCCAACTACGAGCAGTACTTC
CAITVASNYEQYF
>TRBJ1-4|TRBV6-5|few|NA
TGTGCCAGCACCCACGCGGCGGAAGGTCCATCTAATGAAAAACTGTTTTTT
CASTHAAEGPSNEKLFF
>TRBJ2-3|TRBV7-2|many|TRBD2
TGTGCCAGCAGCTCCCTAGCGGAGAGCACAGATACGCAGTATTTT
CASSSLAESTDTQYF
>TRBJ2-5|TRBV6-5|NA|TRBD2
TGTGCCAGCAGTTACGGGAGGGGAGAGACCCAGTACTTC
CASSYGRGETQYF
>TRBJ1-4|TRBV6-5|NA|NA
TGTGCCAGCAGTTACGGCTTTGCAACTAATGAAAAACTGTTTTTT
CASSYGFATNEKLFF
>TRBJ2-7|TRBV20-1|NA|NA
TGCAGTGCTACAGGACTCGACGAGCAGTACTTC
CSATGLDEQYF
>TRBJ2-5|TRBV12-3/TRBV12-4|few|NA
TGTGCCAGCAGTTTGAGGGACGTCCAAGAGACCCAGTACTTC
CASSLRDVQETQYF
>TRBJ2-5|TRBV27|many|NA
TGTGCCAGCAGTTTGCGGGGGCCCCCGGCCCAAGAGACCCAGTACTTC
CASSLRGPPAQETQYF
>TRBJ1-1|TRBV7-9|few|TRBD1
TGTGCCAGCAGCTCTGCCGGGACAGCGAACACTGAAGCTTTCTTT
CASSSAGTANTEAFF